This entry lists 8 T cell receptor beta chains sequenced from one sample in a study of regulatory T cells in long-lasting Graves disease. Time point here: persistent/refractory GD, antithyroid drugs over 5 years with positive TRAb. PBMCs were the source of the RNA used for TCR sequencing. Arm-PCR of CDR3 regions and iRepertoire HTBI primers were used to build TCR beta libraries. Using its own MiXCR run on the multiplex PCR reads, TCRdb lists one record per CDR3 protein. Of about 340,000 distinct CDR3 sequences in the sample, 15% to 20% were seen once. The sequenced sample was peripheral blood mononuclear cells (PBMCs), obtained when the disease was refractory, from a patient treated with antithyroid drugs. The receptors were gathered from a female donor with Graves disease.

The gene calls are TRBV7-9 and TRBJ2-7, with D perhaps being TRBD1 or TRBD2 (6 bases each). The length of the CDR3 is 20 residues. Germline V gene data show CDR1 as SEHNR and CDR2 as FQNEAQ (reference sequence). Deletions cut 5 bases from V and 4 bases from J, with 33 bases between. For the CDR3, the DNA is TGTGCCAGCAGCCCCTACTCCGGGGGCGCCGGGTCGGCCTCCGCATACGAGCAGTACTTC. This codes for CASSPYSGGAGSASAYEQYF.

In this sample, this clonotype turned up a few times. V and J are TRBV7-2 and TRBJ2-7, with a tentative D call TRBD2 (6 bases). The CDR3 length is 15 residues. Germline lookup yields CDR1 SGHTA and CDR2 FQGNSA. Trimming left V 2 bases short and J 1 base short, with 12 bases between. CDR3 in amino acids: CASSLWDFKSYEQYF. CDR3 nucleotide sequence: TGTGCCAGCAGCTTATGGGACTTTAAGTCCTACGAGCAGTACTTC.

The rearrangement joins TRBV4-1 to TRBJ2-7; 11 bases match TRBD2. Per the germline V gene, CDR1 is MGHRA and CDR2 is YSYEKL. The length of the CDR3 is 14 residues. Germline trimming cut 7 bases from V and 4 bases from J; bases unmatched to any gene: 6. In DNA, the CDR3 is TGCGCCAGCACCCAGGGACTAGCGGAGTACGAGCAGTACTTC. As protein: CASTQGLAEYEQYF.

The CDR3 here is CASSSAGGGADTQYF. The DNA of the CDR3 is TGCGCCAGCAGCTCAGCGGGAGGAGGCGCAGATACGCAGTATTTT. The chain has TRBV5-1 and TRBJ2-3; 9 positions agree with TRBD2. This CDR3 contains 15 residues. Germline CDR1 is SGHRS and CDR2 is YFSETQ. After removal of 3 bases from V and 4 bases from J, the junction contained 6 bases not matched to a gene.

This chain connects TRBV20-1 to TRBJ2-7, with 8 bases lining up with TRBD1. Looked up from germline, CDR1 is DFQATT and CDR2 is SNEGSKA (reference sequence). V trimming: 7 bases; J trimming: 0 bases; junction bases outside the gene matches: 8. The length of the CDR3 is 14 residues. The CDR3 sequence: CSGTGPIVSYEQYF. In nucleotides, the CDR3 is TGCAGTGGGACAGGGCCCATTGTCTCCTACGAGCAGTACTTC.

This rearrangement joins TRBV5-1 to TRBJ2-2; 8 bases are shared with TRBD2. The CDR3 has 18 amino acids. Germline-derived CDR1 and CDR2 are SGHRS and YFSETQ. With 0 bases clipped from V and 0 bases from J, the junction kept 7 bases outside the gene matches. The CDR3 here is CASSLAGFSGTNTGELFF. In nucleotides, the CDR3 is TGCGCCAGCAGCTTGGCGGGGTTTAGCGGGACGAACACCGGGGAGCTGTTTTTT.

The CDR3 region has the DNA TGTGCCAGCAGCTCCTACAGCATAGAAGCTTTCTTT. Its protein product is CASSSYSIEAFF. The V gene is TRBV11-2, the J gene TRBJ1-1; no definite D call. V lost 4 bases and J lost 8, with 11 bases in between. CDR3 length: 12 residues. CDR1 SGHAT and CDR2 FQNNGV come from the germline V gene.

Ten or more counts support this clonotype. The chain employs TRBV28 and TRBJ2-7; 8 bases align to TRBD1. CDR1 is MDHEN, CDR2 SYDVKM, per germline. With 7 bases clipped from V and 1 base from J, the junction kept 6 bases outside the gene matches. The CDR3 has 14 amino acids. The CDR3, as DNA: TGTGCCAGCATGACAGGGGAAAAATCCTACGAGCAGTACTTC. This gives the protein CASMTGEKSYEQYF.